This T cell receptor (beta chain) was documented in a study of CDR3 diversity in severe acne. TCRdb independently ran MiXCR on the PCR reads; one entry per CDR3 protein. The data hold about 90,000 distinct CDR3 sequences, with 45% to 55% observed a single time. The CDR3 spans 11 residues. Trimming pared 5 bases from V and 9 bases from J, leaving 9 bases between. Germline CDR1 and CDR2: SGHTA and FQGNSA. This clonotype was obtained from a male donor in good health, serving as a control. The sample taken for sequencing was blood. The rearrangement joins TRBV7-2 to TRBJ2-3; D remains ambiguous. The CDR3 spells CASSLTRTQYF. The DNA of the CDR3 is TGTGCCAGCAGCCTCACGAGGACGCAGTATTTT.